This entry lists 7 T cell receptor beta chains sequenced from one sample in a study of blood T cells in healthy people across ages (dated by TCRdb to the mid-2010s). Preparation of the library involved 5' RACE. The data were produced on an Illumina HiSeq 2500. A second roughly 6 to 12 cycle PCR used a sample-barcoded 5' primer and a J-beta primer mix. TCRdb handled the public reads itself, with Q25 trimming in fastp and clone calling in MiXCR, and kept productive beta chains. When rows share a CDR3 protein, they turn into one entry using the most common DNA and genes. This sample is represented by 650,000 or so distinct CDR3 sequences; approximately 52% of them were singletons. The ten largest clonotypes hold 13% of the sample. Sequenced input: blood. The receptors were sampled from a woman at least 80 years old in good health.

This clonotype has more than one count but fewer than ten. The V gene is TRBV29-1, the J gene TRBJ2-1; D perhaps matches TRBD1 (6 bases). The CDR3 is 13 residues long. The V gene's germline CDR1 is SQVTM and CDR2 ANQGSEA. V lost 6 bases and J 7 bases, leaving 16 bases between the germline ends. The CDR3, as DNA: TGCAGCGTACCAGGGGCAATTGGAAATGAGCAGTTCTTC. This encodes CSVPGAIGNEQFF.

This clonotype was seen a single time. This may arise from a read error, as a much more abundant clone is one base away. Since the CDR3 does not end with the conserved phenylalanine or tryptophan, this likely comes from a read error. The genes are TRBV5-1 and TRBJ2-1, with 7 bases that match TRBD2. In germline, CDR1 is SGHRS, CDR2 YFSETQ. The CDR3 runs to 15 residues. V trimming: 5 bases; J trimming: 3 bases; junction bases outside the gene matches: 8. CDR3 sequence: CASRNLAESYNEQFV. In DNA form, the CDR3 reads TGCGCCAGCAGGAACCTAGCGGAGAGCTACAATGAGCAGTTCGTC.

This clonotype was counted ten times or more. The genes are TRBV7-2 and TRBJ1-6; 8 positions match TRBD1. The CDR3 extends over 17 amino acids. Germline V lookup: CDR1 SGHTA, CDR2 FQGNSA. After removal of 2 bases from V and 2 bases from J, the junction contained 5 bases not matched to a gene. This CDR3 reads CASSLMAGGTYNSPLHF. The CDR3 DNA sequence: TGTGCCAGCAGCTTAATGGCAGGGGGCACCTATAATTCACCCCTCCACTTT.

By sample fraction, this clonotype is medium-sized (0.01 to 0.1%). The J gene is TRBJ2-1, the V gene TRBV9; 8 bases are shared with TRBD1. Trimming cost V 1 base and J 6 bases; bases outside gene matches: 9. This CDR3 is built from 16 residues. Germline lookup yields CDR1 SGDLS and CDR2 YYNGEE. The CDR3 sequence is CASSVSGQGTGNEQFF. In DNA form, the CDR3 reads TGTGCCAGCAGCGTATCAGGACAGGGAACGGGCAATGAGCAGTTCTTC. Full variable domain (missing parts from reference TRBV9 and TRBJ2-1): DSGVTQTPKHLITATGQRVTLRCSPRSGDLSVYWYQQSLDQGLQFLIQYYNGEERAKGNILERFSAQQFPDLHSELNLSSLELGDSALYFCASSVSGQGTGNEQFFGPGTRLTVL.

This clonotype came up many times. V gene TRBV18 combines with J gene TRBJ2-5; D is undetermined. This CDR3 is 15 amino acids long. The germline CDR1 and CDR2 sequences are KGHSH and LQKENI. The V end lost 4 bases, the J end lost 1 base, and 13 bases lay between the germline ends. CDR3 nucleotides: TGTGCCAGCTCACTCACAGCTATCGCCCAAGAGACCCAGTACTTC. It encodes CASSLTAIAQETQYF.

J is TRBJ1-4 and V is TRBV7-9, with TRBD1 as a possible D gene (6 bases). The CDR3 has 16 residues. Germline-derived CDR1 and CDR2 are SEHNR and FQNEAQ (reference sequence). Deletions cut 5 bases from V and 0 bases from J, with 13 bases between. This CDR3 is CASSPSRGTTNEKLFF. In DNA form, the CDR3 reads TGTGCCAGCAGCCCGTCCAGGGGAACAACTAATGAAAAACTGTTTTTT.

The rearrangement uses TRBV28 and TRBJ1-2, with a weak D call TRBD1 (5 bases). Trimming stripped 4 bases from V and 4 bases from J, with 13 bases between. Germline lookup yields CDR1 MDHEN and CDR2 SYDVKM. This CDR3 comprises 14 residues. CDR3 nucleotides: TGTGCCAGCAGTTCCTGGCCAGGGATCTATGGCTACACCTTC. Its protein is CASSSWPGIYGYTF.